This T cell receptor beta chain appears in the sequencing data of a study of blood T cells in healthy people across ages. The study, taken as a whole, reports: It was held that the diversity estimates obtained from one million T cells were underestimates.

CDR3 length equals 16 residues. Germline trimming cut 0 bases from V and 4 bases from J; bases unmatched to any gene: 6. Per germline, CDR1 MGHRA and CDR2 YSYEKL. As to this clonotype: Its antigen is not identified.

It was with a sample-barcoded 5' primer and a J-beta primer mix that a second PCR of roughly 6 to 12 cycles was run. TCRdb used MiXCR to reprocess the 5' RACE reads, holding one entry per CDR3 protein. Found here are fewer than 900,000 distinct CDR3 sequences, around 40% of them singletons; the top ten hold around 20%. This chain links TRBV4-1 with TRBJ2-1; the match to TRBD2 covers 7 bases. The sample taken for sequencing was blood. This clonotype was sampled from an older woman in good health. The CDR3 sequence is CASSQEEAGYYNEQFF. The CDR3, as DNA: TGCGCCAGCAGCCAAGAAGAAGCGGGGTATTACAATGAGCAGTTCTTC.